This TCR beta chain emerged from a study of tumor-infiltrating lymphocytes in primary liver carcinoma. Study-wide results and caveats: Blood had a significantly lower top-250-clone fraction than tumors did (p = 0.039).

With 3 bases removed from V and 15 bases from J, the gap between germline ends came to 21 bases. CDR1 is SGHNT and CDR2 is YENEEA in the germline V gene. CDR3 length equals 15 residues. Extraction of RNA together with DNA used roughly 20-33 mg of unsorted bulk tissue. Surgeons treated the primary liver carcinoma of the patients by surgical resection. About this clonotype: Its target is not known. As the CDR3 is not closed by the conserved phenylalanine or tryptophan, this likely results from a read error.

The investigators made TCR beta cDNA from roughly 0.45 ug total RNA, using a constant-region primer. ARM-PCR, slightly modified, supplied the TCR beta libraries through three nested multiplex PCR rounds. For around 11 cycles apiece, the opening two PCR rounds ran with TRBV1-TRBV30 forward primers and a C-beta reverse primer. TCRdb used MiXCR to reprocess the multiplex PCR reads, holding one entry per CDR3 protein. The sample lists tens of thousands of distinct CDR3 sequences; roughly four fifths were seen once. This sequence originates from a woman under 40 with primary liver carcinoma and hepatitis B virus infection. This sequence joins TRBV11-3 and TRBJ1-6; D unclear. Sequenced material: liver tumor tissue from sampling region 5. Subset defined: tumor region T5, tumor centre. CDR3 DNA: TGTGCCAGCAGCTTTAAGTGGAGCTATAATTCGCACCTCCACCTT. As protein: CASSFKWSYNSHLHL.